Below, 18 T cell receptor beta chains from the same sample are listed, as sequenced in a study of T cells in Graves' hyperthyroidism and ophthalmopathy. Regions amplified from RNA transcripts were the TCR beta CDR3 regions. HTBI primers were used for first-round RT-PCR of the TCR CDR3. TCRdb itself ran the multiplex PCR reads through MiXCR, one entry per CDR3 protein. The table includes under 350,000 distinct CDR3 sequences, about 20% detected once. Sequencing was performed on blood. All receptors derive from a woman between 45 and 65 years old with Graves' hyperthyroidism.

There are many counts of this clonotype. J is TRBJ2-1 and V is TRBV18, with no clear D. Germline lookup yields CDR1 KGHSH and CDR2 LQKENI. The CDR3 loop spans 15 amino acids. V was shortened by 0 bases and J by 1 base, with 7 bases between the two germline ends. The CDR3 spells CASSPPARSYNEQFF. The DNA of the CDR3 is TGTGCCAGCTCACCACCGGCTAGATCCTACAATGAGCAGTTCTTC.

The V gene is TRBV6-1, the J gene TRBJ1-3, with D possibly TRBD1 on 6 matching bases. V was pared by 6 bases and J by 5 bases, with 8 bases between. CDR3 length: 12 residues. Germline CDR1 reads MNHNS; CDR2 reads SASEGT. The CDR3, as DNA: TGTGCCAGCAGAACAGGGCGAAACACCATATATTTT. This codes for CASRTGRNTIYF.

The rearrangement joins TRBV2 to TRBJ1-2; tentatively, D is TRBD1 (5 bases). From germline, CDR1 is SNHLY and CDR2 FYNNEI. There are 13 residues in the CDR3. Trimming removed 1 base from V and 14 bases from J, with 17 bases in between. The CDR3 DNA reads TGTGCCAGCAGTGAAGTTGGGGACGGACCCCCGACCTTC. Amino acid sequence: CASSEVGDGPPTF.

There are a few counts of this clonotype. The CDR3: CASSQSNYGYTF. CDR3 bases: TGTGCCAGCAGTCAGAGTAACTATGGCTACACCTTC. The J gene is TRBJ1-2, the V gene TRBV6-1, with unresolved D. CDR1 and CDR2 (germline): MNHNS, SASEGT. CDR3 length: 12 amino acids. V gave up 5 bases and J gave up 1 base, with 5 bases separating them.

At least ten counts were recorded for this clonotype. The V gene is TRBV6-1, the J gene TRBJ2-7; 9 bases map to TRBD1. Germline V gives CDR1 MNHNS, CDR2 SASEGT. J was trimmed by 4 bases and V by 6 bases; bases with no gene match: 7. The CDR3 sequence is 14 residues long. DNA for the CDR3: TGTGCCAGCAGCTATAGACAGGGGGTGTACGAGCAGTACGTC. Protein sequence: CASSYRQGVYEQYV.

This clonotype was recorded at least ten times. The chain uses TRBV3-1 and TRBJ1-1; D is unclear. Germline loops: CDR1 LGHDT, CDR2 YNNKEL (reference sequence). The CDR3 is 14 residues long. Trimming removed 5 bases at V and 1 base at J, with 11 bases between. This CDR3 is CASSGRAPNTEAFF. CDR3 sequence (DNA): TGTGCCAGCAGCGGACGGGCGCCGAACACTGAAGCTTTCTTT.

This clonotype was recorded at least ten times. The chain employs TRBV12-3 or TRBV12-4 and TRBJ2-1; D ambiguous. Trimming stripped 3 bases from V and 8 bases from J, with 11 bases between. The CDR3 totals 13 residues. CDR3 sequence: CASSLKGVYEQFF. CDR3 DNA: TGTGCCAGCAGTTTGAAGGGCGTCTATGAGCAGTTCTTC.

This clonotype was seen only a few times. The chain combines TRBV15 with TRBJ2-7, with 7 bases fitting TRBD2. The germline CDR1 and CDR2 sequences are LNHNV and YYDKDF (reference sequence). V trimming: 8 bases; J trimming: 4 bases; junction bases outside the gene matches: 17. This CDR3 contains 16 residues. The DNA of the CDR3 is TGTGCCACCTCAAACCCCCTTCGTGGCGGGAGATACGAGCAGTACTTC. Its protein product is CATSNPLRGGRYEQYF.

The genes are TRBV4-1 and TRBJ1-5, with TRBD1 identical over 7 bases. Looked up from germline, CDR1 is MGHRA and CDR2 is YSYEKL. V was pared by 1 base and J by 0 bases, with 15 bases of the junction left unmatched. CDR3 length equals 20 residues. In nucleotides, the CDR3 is TGCGCCAGCAGCCAAGTGAGTAGGACAGGCCAGATCTATAGCAATCAGCCCCAGCATTTT. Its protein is CASSQVSRTGQIYSNQPQHF.

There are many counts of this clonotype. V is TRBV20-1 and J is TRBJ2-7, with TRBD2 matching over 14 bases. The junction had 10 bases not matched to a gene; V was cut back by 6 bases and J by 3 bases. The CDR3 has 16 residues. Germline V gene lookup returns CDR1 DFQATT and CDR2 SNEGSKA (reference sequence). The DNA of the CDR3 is TGCAGTGCGAAGGGACTAGCGGGAGATTTTCTCTACGAGCAGTACTTC. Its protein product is CSAKGLAGDFLYEQYF.

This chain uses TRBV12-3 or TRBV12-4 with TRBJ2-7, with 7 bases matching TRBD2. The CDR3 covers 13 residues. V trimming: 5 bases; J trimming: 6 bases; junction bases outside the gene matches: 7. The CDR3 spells CASSANGGSEQYV. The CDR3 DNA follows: TGTGCCAGCAGTGCCAACGGGGGGAGCGAGCAGTACGTC.

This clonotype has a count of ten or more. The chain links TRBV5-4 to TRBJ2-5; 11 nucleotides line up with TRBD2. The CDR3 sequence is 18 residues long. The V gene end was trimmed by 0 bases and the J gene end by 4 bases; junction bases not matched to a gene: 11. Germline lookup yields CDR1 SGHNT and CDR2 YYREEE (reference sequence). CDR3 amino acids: CASSLGLSGRARGETQYF. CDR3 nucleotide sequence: TGTGCCAGCAGCTTGGGGCTTAGCGGGAGGGCCAGGGGAGAGACCCAGTACTTC. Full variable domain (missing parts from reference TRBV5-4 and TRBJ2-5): ETGVTQSPTHLIKTRGQQVTLRCSSQSGHNTVSWYQQALGQGPQFIFQYYREEENGRGNFPPRFSGLQFPNYSSELNVNALELDDSALYLCASSLGLSGRARGETQYFGPGTRLLVL.

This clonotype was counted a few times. The CDR3 nucleotides are TGTGCCAGCAGCGCTTCGGGACCGAACACCGGGGAGCTGTTTTTT. Translation gives CASSASGPNTGELFF. The chain is built from TRBV9 and TRBJ2-2, with D perhaps being TRBD1 or TRBD2 (5 bases each). This CDR3 region has 15 residues. The germline V gene encodes CDR1 SGDLS and CDR2 YYNGEE. V shed 3 bases and J shed 0 bases, with 9 bases lying between them.

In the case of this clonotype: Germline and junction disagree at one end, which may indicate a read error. The CDR3 loop is CVSSFSGDPYNEQFF. CDR3 coding DNA: TGTGTCAGCAGTTTTAGCGGGGACCCCTACAATGAGCAGTTCTTC. The genes are TRBV28 and TRBJ2-1, with 8 nucleotides matching TRBD2. Germline V gene data show CDR1 as MDHEN and CDR2 as SYDVKM. CDR3 length: 15 residues.

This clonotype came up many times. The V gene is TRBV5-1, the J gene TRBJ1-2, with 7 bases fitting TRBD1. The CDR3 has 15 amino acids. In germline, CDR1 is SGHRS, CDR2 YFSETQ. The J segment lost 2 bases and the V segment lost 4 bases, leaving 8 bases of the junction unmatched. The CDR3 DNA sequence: TGCGCCAGCAGCCAGACGACAGGGAGGAACTATGGCTACACCTTC. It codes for CASSQTTGRNYGYTF.

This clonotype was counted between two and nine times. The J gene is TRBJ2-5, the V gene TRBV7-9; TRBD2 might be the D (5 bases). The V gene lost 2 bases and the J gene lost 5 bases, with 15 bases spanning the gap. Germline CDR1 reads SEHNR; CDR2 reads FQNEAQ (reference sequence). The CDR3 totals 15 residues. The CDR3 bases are TGTGCCAGCAGCTTAAATTTGATAGGCGGGGAGACCCAGTACTTC. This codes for CASSLNLIGGETQYF. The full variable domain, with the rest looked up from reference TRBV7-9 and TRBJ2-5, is DTGVSQNPRHKITKRGQNVTFRCDPISEHNRLYWYRQTLGQGPEFLTYFQNEAQLEKSRLLSDRFSAERPKGSFSTLEIQRTEQGDSAMYLCASSLNLIGGETQYFGPGTRLLVL.

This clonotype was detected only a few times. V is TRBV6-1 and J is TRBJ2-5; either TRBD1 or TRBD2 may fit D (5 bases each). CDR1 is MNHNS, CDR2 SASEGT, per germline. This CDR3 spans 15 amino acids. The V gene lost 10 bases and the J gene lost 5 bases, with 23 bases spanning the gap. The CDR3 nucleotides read TGTGCCATCAGCCCCGGGGCGGGCTCCAGGGAGACCCAGTACTTC. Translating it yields CAISPGAGSRETQYF.

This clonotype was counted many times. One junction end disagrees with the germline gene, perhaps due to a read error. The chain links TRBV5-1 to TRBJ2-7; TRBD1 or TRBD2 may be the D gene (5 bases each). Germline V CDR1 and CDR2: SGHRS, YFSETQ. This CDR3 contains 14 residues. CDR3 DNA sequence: TGTGCCAGCAGTTTATCGGGGCGAGGGTACGAGCAGTACTTC. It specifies CASSLSGRGYEQYF.